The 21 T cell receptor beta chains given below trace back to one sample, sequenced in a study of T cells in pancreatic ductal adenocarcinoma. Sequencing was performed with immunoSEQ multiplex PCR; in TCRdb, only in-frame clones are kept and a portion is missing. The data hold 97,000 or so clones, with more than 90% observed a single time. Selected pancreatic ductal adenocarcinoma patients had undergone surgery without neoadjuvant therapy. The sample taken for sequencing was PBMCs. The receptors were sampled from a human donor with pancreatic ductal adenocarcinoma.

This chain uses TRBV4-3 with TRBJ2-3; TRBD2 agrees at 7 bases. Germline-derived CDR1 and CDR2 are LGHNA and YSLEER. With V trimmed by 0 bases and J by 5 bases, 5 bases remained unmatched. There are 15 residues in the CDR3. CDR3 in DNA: TGCGCCAGCAGCCAAGATTGGGGCGGGAGAGATACGCAGTATTTT. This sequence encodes CASSQDWGGRDTQYF.

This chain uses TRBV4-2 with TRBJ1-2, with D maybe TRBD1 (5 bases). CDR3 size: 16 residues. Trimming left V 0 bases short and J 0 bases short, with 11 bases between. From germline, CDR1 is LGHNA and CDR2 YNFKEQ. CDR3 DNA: TGTGCCAGCAGCCAAGATGGGGGGACCACTAACTATGGCTACACCTTC. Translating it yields CASSQDGGTTNYGYTF.

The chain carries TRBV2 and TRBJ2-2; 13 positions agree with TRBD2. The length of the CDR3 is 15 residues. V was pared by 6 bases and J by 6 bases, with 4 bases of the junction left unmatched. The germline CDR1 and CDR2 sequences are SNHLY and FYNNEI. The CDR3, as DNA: TGTGCCAGCAGACGGACTAGCGGGAGTGCCGGGGAGCTGTTTTTT. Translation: CASRRTSGSAGELFF.

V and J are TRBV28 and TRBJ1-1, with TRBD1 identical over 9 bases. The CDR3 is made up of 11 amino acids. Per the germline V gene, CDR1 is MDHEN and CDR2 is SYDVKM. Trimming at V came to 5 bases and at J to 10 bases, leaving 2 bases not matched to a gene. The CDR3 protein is CASSRQGGAFF. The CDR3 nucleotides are TGTGCCAGCAGTCGACAGGGGGGAGCTTTCTTT.

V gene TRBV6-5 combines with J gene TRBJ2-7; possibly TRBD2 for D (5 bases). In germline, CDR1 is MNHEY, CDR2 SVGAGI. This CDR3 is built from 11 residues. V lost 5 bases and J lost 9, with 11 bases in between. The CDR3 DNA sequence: TGTGCCAGCAGTGAAGTCACTAGGCAGTACTTC. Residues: CASSEVTRQYF.

The DNA for the CDR3 is TGCGCCAGCAGCAACCAACCGGGACTCGAAAACGGCGAGCAGTACTTC. This codes for CASSNQPGLENGEQYF. The chain carries TRBV5-1 and TRBJ2-7, with D possibly matching TRBD2 (6 bases). The germline CDR1 and CDR2 sequences are SGHRS and YFSETQ. The CDR3 totals 16 residues. With 4 bases removed from V and 6 bases from J, the gap between germline ends came to 23 bases.

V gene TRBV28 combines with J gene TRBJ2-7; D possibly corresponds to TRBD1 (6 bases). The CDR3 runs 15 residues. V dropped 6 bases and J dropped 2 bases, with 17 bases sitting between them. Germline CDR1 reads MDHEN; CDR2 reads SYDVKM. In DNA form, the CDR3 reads TGTGCCAGCAGATCGGCCCCAGGGGTCACCTACGAGCAGTACTTC. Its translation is CASRSAPGVTYEQYF. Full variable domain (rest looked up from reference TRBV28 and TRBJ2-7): DVKVTQSSRYLVKRTGEKVFLECVQDMDHENMFWYRQDPGLGLRLIYFSYDVKMKEKGDIPEGYSVSREKKERFSLILESASTNQTSMYLCASRSAPGVTYEQYFGPGTRLTVT.

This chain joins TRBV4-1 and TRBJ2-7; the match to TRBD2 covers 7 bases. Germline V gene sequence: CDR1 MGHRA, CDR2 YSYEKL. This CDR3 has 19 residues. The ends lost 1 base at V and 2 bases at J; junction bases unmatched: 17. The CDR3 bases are TGCGCCAGCAGCCAAGGGTGGGGCGGACTAGAGGGGAGGACCTACGAGCAGTACTTC. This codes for CASSQGWGGLEGRTYEQYF.

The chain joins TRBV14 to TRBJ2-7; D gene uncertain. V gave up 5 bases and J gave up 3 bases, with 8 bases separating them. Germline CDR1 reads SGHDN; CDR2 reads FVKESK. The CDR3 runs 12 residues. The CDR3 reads CASSGGDYEQYF. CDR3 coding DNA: TGTGCCAGCAGCGGCGGAGACTACGAGCAGTACTTC.

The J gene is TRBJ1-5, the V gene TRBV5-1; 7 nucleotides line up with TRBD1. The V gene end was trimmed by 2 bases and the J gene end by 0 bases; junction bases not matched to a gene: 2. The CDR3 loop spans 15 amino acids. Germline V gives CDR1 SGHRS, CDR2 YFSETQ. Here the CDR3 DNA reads TGCGCCAGCAGCTTCGGGGACAGTAGCAATCAGCCCCAGCATTTT. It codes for CASSFGDSSNQPQHF.

The CDR3 DNA reads as TGTGCCAGCAGCTTAGTGTCGAGAGAGCAGTTCTTC. Protein product: CASSLVSREQFF. This chain uses TRBV7-9 with TRBJ2-1; D is uncertain. V lost 1 base, J lost 10 bases, and 8 bases lay in between. The CDR3 has 12 residues. From germline, CDR1 is SEHNR and CDR2 FQNEAQ (reference sequence).

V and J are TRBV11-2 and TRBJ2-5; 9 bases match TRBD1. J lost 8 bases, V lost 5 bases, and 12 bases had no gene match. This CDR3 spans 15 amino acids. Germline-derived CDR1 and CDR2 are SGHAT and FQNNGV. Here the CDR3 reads CASSPLGQGRGTQYF. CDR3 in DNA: TGTGCCAGCAGCCCCTTGGGACAGGGTCGAGGAACCCAGTACTTC.

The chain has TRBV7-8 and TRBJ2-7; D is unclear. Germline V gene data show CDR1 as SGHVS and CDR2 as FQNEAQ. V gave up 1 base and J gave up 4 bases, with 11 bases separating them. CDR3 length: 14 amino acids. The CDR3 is CASSLEAKYYEQYF. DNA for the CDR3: TGTGCCAGCAGCTTAGAAGCGAAATATTACGAGCAGTACTTC. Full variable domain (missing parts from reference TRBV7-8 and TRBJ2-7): GAGVSQSPRYKVAKRGQDVALRCDPISGHVSLFWYQQALGQGPEFLTYFQNEAQLDKSGLPSDRFFAERPEGSVSTLKIQRTQQEDSAVYLCASSLEAKYYEQYFGPGTRLTVT.

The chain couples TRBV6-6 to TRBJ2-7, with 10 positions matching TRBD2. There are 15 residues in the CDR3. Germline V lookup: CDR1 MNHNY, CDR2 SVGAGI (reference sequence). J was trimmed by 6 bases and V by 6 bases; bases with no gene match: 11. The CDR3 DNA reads TGTGCCAGCAGGTATTCTAGCGGGAGTATTTTCGAGCAGTACTTC. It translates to CASRYSSGSIFEQYF.

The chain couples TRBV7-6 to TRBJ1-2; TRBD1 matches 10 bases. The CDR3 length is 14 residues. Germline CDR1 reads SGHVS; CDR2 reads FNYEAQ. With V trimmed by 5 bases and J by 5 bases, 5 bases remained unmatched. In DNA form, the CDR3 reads TGTGCCAGCAGCCCCAGACAGGGGGCGTATGGCTACACCTTC. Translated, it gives CASSPRQGAYGYTF.

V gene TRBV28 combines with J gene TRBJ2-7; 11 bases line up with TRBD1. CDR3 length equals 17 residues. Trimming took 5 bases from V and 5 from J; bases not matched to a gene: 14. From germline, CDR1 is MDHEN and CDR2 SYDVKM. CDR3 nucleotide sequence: TGTGCCAGCAGTAAAGGGACAGGGGGTCTGTTGGGGGACGAGCAGTACTTC. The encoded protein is CASSKGTGGLLGDEQYF.

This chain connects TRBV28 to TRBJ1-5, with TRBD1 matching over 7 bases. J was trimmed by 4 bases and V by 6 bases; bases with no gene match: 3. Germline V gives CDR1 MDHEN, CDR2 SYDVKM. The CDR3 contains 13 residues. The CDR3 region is CASRADRNQPQHF. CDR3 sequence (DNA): TGTGCCAGCAGGGCGGACAGGAATCAGCCCCAGCATTTT.

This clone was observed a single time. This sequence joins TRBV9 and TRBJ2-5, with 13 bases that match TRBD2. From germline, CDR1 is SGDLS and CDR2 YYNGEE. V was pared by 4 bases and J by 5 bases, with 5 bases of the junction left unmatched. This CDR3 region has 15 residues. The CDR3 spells CASSPGLAGAETQYF. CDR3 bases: TGTGCCAGCAGCCCCGGACTAGCGGGAGCTGAGACCCAGTACTTC. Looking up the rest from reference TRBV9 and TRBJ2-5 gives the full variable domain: DSGVTQTPKHLITATGQRVTLRCSPRSGDLSVYWYQQSLDQGLQFLIQYYNGEERAKGNILERFSAQQFPDLHSELNLSSLELGDSALYFCASSPGLAGAETQYFGPGTRLLVL.

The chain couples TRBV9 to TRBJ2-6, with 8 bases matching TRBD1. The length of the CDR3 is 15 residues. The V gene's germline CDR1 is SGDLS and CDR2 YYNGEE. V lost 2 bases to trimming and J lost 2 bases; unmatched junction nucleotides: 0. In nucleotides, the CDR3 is TGTGCCAGCAGCGTGGGACAGGCTGGGGCCAACGTCCTGACTTTC. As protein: CASSVGQAGANVLTF.

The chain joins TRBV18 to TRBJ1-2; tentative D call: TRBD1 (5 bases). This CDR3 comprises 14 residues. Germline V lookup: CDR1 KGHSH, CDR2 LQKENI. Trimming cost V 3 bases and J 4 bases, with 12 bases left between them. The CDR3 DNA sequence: TGTGCCAGCTCACCTGGGGGGGAGAGCTATGGCTACACCTTC. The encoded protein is CASSPGGESYGYTF. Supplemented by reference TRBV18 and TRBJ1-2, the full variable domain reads NAGVMQNPRHLVRRRGQEARLRCSPMKGHSHVYWYRQLPEEGLKFMVYLQKENIIDESGMPKERFSAEFPKEGPSILRIQQVVRGDSAAYFCASSPGGESYGYTFGSGTRLTVV.

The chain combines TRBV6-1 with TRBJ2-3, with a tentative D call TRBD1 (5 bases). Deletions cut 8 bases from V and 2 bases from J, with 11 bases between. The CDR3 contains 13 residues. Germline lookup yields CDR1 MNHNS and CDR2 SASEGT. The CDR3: CASQKGNTDTQYF. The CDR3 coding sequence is TGTGCCAGCCAAAAGGGGAACACAGATACGCAGTATTTT.